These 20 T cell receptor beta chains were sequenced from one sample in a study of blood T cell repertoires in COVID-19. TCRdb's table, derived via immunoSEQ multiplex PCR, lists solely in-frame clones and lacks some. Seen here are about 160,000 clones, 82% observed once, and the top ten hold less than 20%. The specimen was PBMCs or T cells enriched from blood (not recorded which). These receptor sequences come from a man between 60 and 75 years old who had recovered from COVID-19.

For the CDR3, the DNA is TGCGCCAGCAGCTTGTCCGGGACACGAAGAGCCACAGATACGCAGTATTTT. The encoded protein is CASSLSGTRRATDTQYF. The chain links TRBV5-1 to TRBJ2-3, with TRBD1 as a possible D gene (6 bases). Germline V CDR1 and CDR2: SGHRS, YFSETQ. Trimming removed 1 base at V and 2 bases at J, with 17 bases between. This CDR3 comprises 17 residues.

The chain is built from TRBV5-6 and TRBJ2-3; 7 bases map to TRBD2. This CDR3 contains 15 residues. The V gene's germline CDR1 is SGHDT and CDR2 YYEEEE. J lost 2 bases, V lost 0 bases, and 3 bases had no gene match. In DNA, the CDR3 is TGTGCCAGCAGCTTGGTCGGGGGGAACACAGATACGCAGTATTTT. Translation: CASSLVGGNTDTQYF. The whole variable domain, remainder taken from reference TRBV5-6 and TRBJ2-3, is DAGVTQSPTHLIKTRGQQVTLRCSPKSGHDTVSWYQQALGQGPQFIFQYYEEEERQRGNFPDRFSGHQFPNYSSELNVNALLLGDSALYLCASSLVGGNTDTQYFGPGTRLTVL.

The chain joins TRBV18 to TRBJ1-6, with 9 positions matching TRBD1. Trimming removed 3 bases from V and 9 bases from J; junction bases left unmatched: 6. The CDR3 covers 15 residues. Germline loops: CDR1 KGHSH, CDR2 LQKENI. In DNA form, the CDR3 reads TGTGCCAGCTCACCGCCGGGACAGGGTCGTTCACCCCTCCACTTT. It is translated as CASSPPGQGRSPLHF.

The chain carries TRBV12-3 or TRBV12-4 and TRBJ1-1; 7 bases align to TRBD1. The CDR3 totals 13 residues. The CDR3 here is CDWLQGPNTEAFF. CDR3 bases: TGTGATTGGCTACAGGGGCCGAACACTGAAGCTTTCTTT.

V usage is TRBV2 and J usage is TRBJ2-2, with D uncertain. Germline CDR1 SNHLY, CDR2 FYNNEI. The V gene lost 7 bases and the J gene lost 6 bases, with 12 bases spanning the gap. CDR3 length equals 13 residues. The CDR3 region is CASKSYLAGELFF. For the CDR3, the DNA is TGTGCCAGCAAGAGTTACTTGGCCGGGGAGCTGTTTTTT. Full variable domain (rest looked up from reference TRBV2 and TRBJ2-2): EPEVTQTPSHQVTQMGQEVILRCVPISNHLYFYWYRQILGQKVEFLVSFYNNEISEKSEIFDDQFSVERPDGSNFTLKIRSTKLEDSAMYFCASKSYLAGELFFGEGSRLTVL.

As DNA, the CDR3 is TGTGCCAGCAGTTTATCCGCGGTTGAAAAACTGTTTTTT. Encoded protein: CASSLSAVEKLFF. The chain recombines TRBV12-3 or TRBV12-4 with TRBJ1-4; unclear D gene. The CDR3 runs to 13 residues. Trimming took 2 bases from V and 7 from J, leaving 8 bases between them.

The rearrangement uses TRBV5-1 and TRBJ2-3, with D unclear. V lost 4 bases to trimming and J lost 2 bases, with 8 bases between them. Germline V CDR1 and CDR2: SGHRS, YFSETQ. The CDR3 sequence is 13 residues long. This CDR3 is CASSRLSTDTQYF. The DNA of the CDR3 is TGCGCCAGCAGCCGTCTTTCCACAGATACGCAGTATTTT.

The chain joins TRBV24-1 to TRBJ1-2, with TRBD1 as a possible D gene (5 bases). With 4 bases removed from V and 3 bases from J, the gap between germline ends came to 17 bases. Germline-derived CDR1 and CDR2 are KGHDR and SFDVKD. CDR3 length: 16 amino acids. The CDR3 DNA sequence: TGTGCCACCAGTGACCCTACCCGGCAGGGCGACTATGGCTACACCTTC. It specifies CATSDPTRQGDYGYTF.

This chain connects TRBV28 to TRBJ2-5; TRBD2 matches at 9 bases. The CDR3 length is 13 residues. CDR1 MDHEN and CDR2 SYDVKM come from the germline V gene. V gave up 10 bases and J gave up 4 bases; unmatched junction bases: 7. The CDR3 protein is CATRGGVRETQYF. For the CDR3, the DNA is TGTGCCACCCGCGGGGGGGTACGAGAGACCCAGTACTTC.

CDR3 amino acids: CASHPTGFGQPQHF. CDR3 sequence (DNA): TGTGCCAGTCATCCGACAGGGTTCGGTCAGCCCCAGCATTTT. The chain uses TRBV19 and TRBJ1-5; TRBD1 aligns across 7 bases. The germline V gene encodes CDR1 LNHDA and CDR2 SQIVND (reference sequence). J gave up 6 bases and V 8 bases, and 10 bases lay outside the gene matches. CDR3 length: 14 amino acids.

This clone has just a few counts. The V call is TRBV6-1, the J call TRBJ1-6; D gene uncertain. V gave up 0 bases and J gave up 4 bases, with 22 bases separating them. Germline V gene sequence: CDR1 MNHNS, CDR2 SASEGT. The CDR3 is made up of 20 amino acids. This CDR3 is CASSEAVIPGFTRYNSPLHF. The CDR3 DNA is TGTGCCAGCAGTGAAGCTGTTATTCCGGGGTTCACCAGATATAATTCACCCCTCCACTTT.

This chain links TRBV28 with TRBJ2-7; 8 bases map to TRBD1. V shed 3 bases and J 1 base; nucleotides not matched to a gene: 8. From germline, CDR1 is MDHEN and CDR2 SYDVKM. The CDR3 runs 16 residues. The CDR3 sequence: CASSLGTGGTSYEQYF. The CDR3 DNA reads TGTGCCAGCAGTTTGGGGACAGGCGGAACGTCCTACGAGCAGTACTTC.

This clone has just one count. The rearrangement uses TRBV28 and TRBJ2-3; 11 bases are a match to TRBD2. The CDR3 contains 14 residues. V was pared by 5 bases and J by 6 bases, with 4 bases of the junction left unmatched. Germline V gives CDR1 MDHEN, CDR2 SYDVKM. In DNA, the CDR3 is TGTGCCAGCAGTCTAGCGGGAGGTTCGGATACGCAGTATTTT. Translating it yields CASSLAGGSDTQYF.

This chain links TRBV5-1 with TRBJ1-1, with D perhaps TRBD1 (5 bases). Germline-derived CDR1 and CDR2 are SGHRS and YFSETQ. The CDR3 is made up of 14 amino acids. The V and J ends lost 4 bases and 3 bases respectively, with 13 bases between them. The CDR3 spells CASSRLIRDTEAFF. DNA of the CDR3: TGCGCCAGCAGCAGATTAATCAGGGACACTGAAGCTTTCTTT.

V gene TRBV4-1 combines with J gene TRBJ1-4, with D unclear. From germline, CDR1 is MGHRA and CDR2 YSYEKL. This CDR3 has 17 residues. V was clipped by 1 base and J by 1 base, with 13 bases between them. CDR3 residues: CASSQVGGSLTNEKLFF. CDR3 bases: TGCGCCAGCAGCCAAGTAGGAGGGTCTCTAACTAATGAAAAACTGTTTTTT.

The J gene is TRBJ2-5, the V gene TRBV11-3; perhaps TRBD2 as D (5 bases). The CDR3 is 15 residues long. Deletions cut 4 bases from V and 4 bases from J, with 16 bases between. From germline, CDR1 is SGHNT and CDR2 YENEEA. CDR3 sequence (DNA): TGTGCCAGCAGCTCCTCCGGGGAGCGGAGAGAGACCCAGTACTTC. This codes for CASSSSGERRETQYF.

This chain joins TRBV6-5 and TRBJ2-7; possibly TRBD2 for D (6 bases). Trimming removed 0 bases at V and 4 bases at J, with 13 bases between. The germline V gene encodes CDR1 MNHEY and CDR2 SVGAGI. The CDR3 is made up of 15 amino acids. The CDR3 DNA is TGTGCCAGCAGTTACTCGTGGGAGGTGGTTTACGAGCAGTACTTC. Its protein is CASSYSWEVVYEQYF.

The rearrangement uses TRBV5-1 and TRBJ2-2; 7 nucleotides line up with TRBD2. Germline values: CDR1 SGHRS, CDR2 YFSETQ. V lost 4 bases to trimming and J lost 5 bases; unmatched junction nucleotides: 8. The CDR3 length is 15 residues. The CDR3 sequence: CASSPGGGWTGELFF. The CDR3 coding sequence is TGCGCCAGCAGCCCGGGAGGCGGCTGGACCGGGGAGCTGTTTTTT.

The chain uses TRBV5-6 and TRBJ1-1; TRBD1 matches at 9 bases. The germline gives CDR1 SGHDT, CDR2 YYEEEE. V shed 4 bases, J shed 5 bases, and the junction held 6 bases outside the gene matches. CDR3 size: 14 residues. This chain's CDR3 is CASSLDRGGTEAFF. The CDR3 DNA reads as TGTGCCAGCAGCCTTGACAGGGGGGGAACTGAAGCTTTCTTT.

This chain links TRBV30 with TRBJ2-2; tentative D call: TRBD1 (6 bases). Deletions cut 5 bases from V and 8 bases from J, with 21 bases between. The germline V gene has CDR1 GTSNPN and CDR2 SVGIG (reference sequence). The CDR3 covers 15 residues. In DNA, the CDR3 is TGTGCCTGGCGTCAGGGGACCACCCTGACTGGGGAGCTGTTTTTT. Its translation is CAWRQGTTLTGELFF.